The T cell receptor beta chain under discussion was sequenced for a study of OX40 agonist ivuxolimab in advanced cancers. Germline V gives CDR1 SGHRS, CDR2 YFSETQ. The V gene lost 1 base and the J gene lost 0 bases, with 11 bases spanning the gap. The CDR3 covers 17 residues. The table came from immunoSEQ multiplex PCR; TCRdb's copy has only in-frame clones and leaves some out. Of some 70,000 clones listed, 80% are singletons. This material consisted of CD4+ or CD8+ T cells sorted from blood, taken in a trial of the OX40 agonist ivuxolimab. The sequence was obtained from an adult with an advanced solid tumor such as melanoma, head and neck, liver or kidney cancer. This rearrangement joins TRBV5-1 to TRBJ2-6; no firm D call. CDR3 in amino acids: CASSLLFGDSGANVLTF. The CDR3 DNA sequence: TGCGCCAGCAGCTTGTTGTTTGGGGACTCTGGGGCCAACGTCCTGACTTTC.